This T cell receptor (beta chain) was recorded in a study of blood T cell repertoires in COVID-19. Produced via immunoSEQ multiplex PCR; TCRdb's table is partial and in-frame only. The sample has tens of thousands of clones; around 90% are singletons. Sequenced sample: peripheral blood. The source is a man aged 50 to 60 with active COVID-19.

The CDR3 spells CATSRGTLGNQPQHF. Here the CDR3 DNA reads TGTGCCACCAGCAGAGGGACACTTGGAAATCAGCCCCAGCATTTT. The V gene is TRBV15, the J gene TRBJ1-5; D may be TRBD1 (5 bases). This CDR3 is 15 amino acids long. The germline V gene has CDR1 LNHNV and CDR2 YYDKDF (reference sequence). The V end was cut by 1 base, the J end by 4 bases, with 11 bases between.